This TCR beta chain was profiled in a study of cytomegalovirus exposure and HLA in healthy donors. Amplification used 60 Vbeta primers and 13 Jbeta primers. TCRdb keeps only in-frame clones here, not all; method: immunoSEQ multiplex PCR. The repertoire holds 150,000 to 200,000 clones, with just over 75% as singletons. Trimming took 0 bases from V and 5 from J, leaving 14 bases between them. The germline gives CDR1 SGHNT, CDR2 YYREEE (reference sequence). This CDR3 is built from 15 residues. Sequenced: PBMCs. The chain has TRBV5-4 and TRBJ2-5; D gene ambiguous. This clonotype was sampled from a woman in her twenties or thirties in good health and CMV-seropositive. The DNA of the CDR3 is TGTGCCAGCAGCTTGGTGGCCGGGTCGAGGGAGACCCAGTACTTC. Protein product: CASSLVAGSRETQYF. The variable domain in full, with the rest retrieved from reference TRBV5-4 and TRBJ2-5, is ETGVTQSPTHLIKTRGQQVTLRCSSQSGHNTVSWYQQALGQGPQFIFQYYREEENGRGNFPPRFSGLQFPNYSSELNVNALELDDSALYLCASSLVAGSRETQYFGPGTRLLVL.